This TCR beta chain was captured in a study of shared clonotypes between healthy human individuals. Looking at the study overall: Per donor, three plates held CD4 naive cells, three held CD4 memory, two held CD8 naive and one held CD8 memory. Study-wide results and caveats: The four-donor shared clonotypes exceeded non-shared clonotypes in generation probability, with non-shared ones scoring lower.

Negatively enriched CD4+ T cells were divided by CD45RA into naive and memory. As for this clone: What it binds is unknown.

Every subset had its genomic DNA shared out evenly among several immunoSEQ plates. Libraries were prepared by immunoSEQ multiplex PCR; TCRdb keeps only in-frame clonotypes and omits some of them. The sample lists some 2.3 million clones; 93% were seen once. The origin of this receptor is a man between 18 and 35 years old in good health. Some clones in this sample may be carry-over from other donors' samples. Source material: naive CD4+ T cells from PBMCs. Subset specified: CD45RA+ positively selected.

This CDR3 is CASSPDRGSETQYF. CDR3 coding DNA: TGTGCCAGCAGCCCCGACAGGGGGTCAGAGACCCAGTACTTC. V is TRBV7-3 and J is TRBJ2-5, with 9 bases that match TRBD1. Germline CDR1 and CDR2: SGHTA and FQGTGA. CDR3 length: 14 residues. The V and J ends lost 5 bases and 4 bases, in that order; junction bases with no gene match: 5.